Listed here are 25 T cell receptor beta chains from one sample, sequenced in a study of T cells in Graves' hyperthyroidism and ophthalmopathy. Template material for amplifying TCR beta CDR3 regions consisted of RNA transcripts. When the TCR CDR3 underwent first-round RT-PCR, the HTBI primer set was used. TCRdb recomputed calls from the multiplex PCR reads with MiXCR, one row per CDR3 protein. This sample has about 400,000 distinct CDR3 sequences, with 13% found just once. The sample comprised blood. These receptors were taken from a woman between 18 and 29 years old with Graves' hyperthyroidism.

This clonotype was observed at least ten times. The genes are TRBV3-1 and TRBJ2-7, with D unresolved. Trimming took off 4 bases at V and 7 bases at J, with 14 bases between the two ends. The germline V gene encodes CDR1 LGHDT and CDR2 YNNKEL (reference sequence). The length of the CDR3 is 13 residues. CDR3 region: CASSPRSQTEQYF. The CDR3 region has the DNA TGTGCCAGCAGCCCGCGAAGCCAGACGGAGCAGTACTTC.

This clonotype has ten or more counts. The rearrangement links TRBV27 to TRBJ2-6, with 12 bases fitting TRBD2. The length of the CDR3 is 19 residues. J was trimmed by 2 bases and V by 5 bases; bases with no gene match: 10. Germline lookup yields CDR1 MNHEY and CDR2 SMNVEV (reference sequence). CDR3 bases: TGTGCCAGCAGTCCTGGACTAGCGGGAACTCGTGCTGGGGCCAACGTCCTGACTTTC. Translation gives CASSPGLAGTRAGANVLTF.

The chain is built from TRBV12-3 or TRBV12-4 and TRBJ2-2, with 9 bases lining up with TRBD2. V lost 5 bases and J lost 4; bases outside the gene matches: 8. The CDR3 consists of 16 residues. This CDR3 is CASSPEGGRGTGELFF. CDR3 coding DNA: TGTGCCAGCAGTCCAGAGGGCGGGAGGGGCACCGGGGAGCTGTTTTTT.

At least ten counts were recorded for this clonotype. The chain carries TRBV12-3 or TRBV12-4 and TRBJ1-2; TRBD1 matches 7 bases. This CDR3 region has 15 residues. V gave up 2 bases and J gave up 4 bases; unmatched junction bases: 7. In DNA form, the CDR3 reads TGTGCCAGCAGTTTAAACCCGGAGGGGGCCTATGGCTACACCTTC. Protein sequence: CASSLNPEGAYGYTF.

There are many counts of this clonotype. This chain joins TRBV4-1 and TRBJ2-7; TRBD2 agrees at 7 bases. There are 18 residues in the CDR3. CDR1 MGHRA and CDR2 YSYEKL come from the germline V gene. J gave up 9 bases and V 0 bases, and 20 bases lay outside the gene matches. The CDR3 coding sequence is TGCGCCAGCAGCCAAGATCCTAAAGGGCTAGCGGACCTACCTTGGCAGTACTTC. The encoded protein is CASSQDPKGLADLPWQYF.

This chain joins TRBV14 and TRBJ1-2; D call uncertain. The length of the CDR3 is 12 residues. Trimming removed 4 bases at V and 7 bases at J, with 10 bases between. The germline V gene has CDR1 SGHDN and CDR2 FVKESK. CDR3 in DNA: TGTGCCAGCAGCCCGGCAGGCGCTGGCTACACCTTC. Its translation is CASSPAGAGYTF.

At least ten counts were recorded for this clonotype. The chain has TRBV28 and TRBJ1-5; D might be TRBD1 (5 bases). The V and J ends lost 5 bases and 1 base respectively, with 15 bases between them. Germline lookup yields CDR1 MDHEN and CDR2 SYDVKM. CDR3 size: 16 residues. In DNA, the CDR3 is TGTGCCAGCAGTCCCCGAGGAAGGGGAAGCAATCAGCCCCAGCATTTT. Protein sequence: CASSPRGRGSNQPQHF.

V usage is TRBV6-4 and J usage is TRBJ1-1; D unclear. Germline CDR1 is MRHNA and CDR2 is SNTAGT. This CDR3 is 14 amino acids long. Trimming took off 5 bases at V and 3 bases at J, with 13 bases between the two ends. This chain's CDR3 is CASSHRIGDTEAFF. CDR3 in DNA: TGTGCCAGCAGTCATAGGATTGGTGACACTGAAGCTTTCTTT.

This clonotype was found many times. The chain joins TRBV20-1 to TRBJ2-1, with D tentatively TRBD2 (6 bases). CDR3 size: 16 residues. V was cut by 4 bases and J by 2 bases, with 18 bases left in between. The germline CDR1 and CDR2 sequences are DFQATT and SNEGSKA (reference sequence). CDR3 DNA: TGCAGTGCTACGTCTTTTGGGGGAGGTACCTACAATGAGCAGTTCTTC. Protein: CSATSFGGGTYNEQFF.

This clonotype was found many times. The V gene is TRBV6-5, the J gene TRBJ1-1; 7 nucleotides align to TRBD1. V was clipped by 0 bases and J by 7 bases; unmatched bases: 5. The CDR3 is 14 amino acids. Germline CDR1 MNHEY, CDR2 SVGAGI. This CDR3 is CASSYSSRDSEAFF. The CDR3 DNA reads as TGTGCCAGCAGTTACTCTTCACGGGACAGTGAAGCTTTCTTT.

At least ten counts were recorded for this clonotype. V usage is TRBV7-2 and J usage is TRBJ1-1; D call uncertain. V was pared by 1 base and J by 0 bases, with 9 bases between. Germline CDR1 SGHTA, CDR2 FQGNSA. The CDR3 runs to 15 residues. This CDR3 reads CASSLVVSMNTEAFF. DNA of the CDR3: TGTGCCAGCAGCTTAGTAGTCAGTATGAACACTGAAGCTTTCTTT.

This clonotype was seen at least ten times. The chain recombines TRBV11-2 with TRBJ1-1; D remains ambiguous. V gave up 0 bases and J gave up 1 base, with 9 bases separating them. Germline CDR1 is SGHAT and CDR2 is FQNNGV. The length of the CDR3 is 15 residues. This chain's CDR3 is CASSLELRSNTEAFF. CDR3 bases: TGTGCCAGCAGCTTAGAGCTCAGATCGAACACTGAAGCTTTCTTT.

CDR3 in DNA: TGTGCCAGCAGCGGAGGGACAGGGTTGACCGGGGAGCTGTTTTTT. As protein: CASSGGTGLTGELFF. The chain recombines TRBV27 with TRBJ2-2; 9 positions agree with TRBD1. Trimming took 6 bases from V and 5 from J; bases not matched to a gene: 7. Germline V lookup: CDR1 MNHEY, CDR2 SMNVEV (reference sequence). The CDR3 contains 15 residues.

Ten or more counts support this clonotype. The chain links TRBV7-2 to TRBJ2-3; 16 bases line up with TRBD2. V lost 0 bases and J lost 4; bases outside the gene matches: 1. CDR3 size: 17 residues. Per germline, CDR1 SGHTA and CDR2 FQGNSA. As DNA, the CDR3 is TGTGCCAGCAGCTTAGCGGGACTAGCGGGAGGGGCAGATACGCAGTATTTT. Translating gives CASSLAGLAGGADTQYF.

Ten or more counts support this clonotype. The V and J genes are TRBV20-1 and TRBJ2-1; maybe TRBD2 (5 bases). CDR1 and CDR2 (germline): DFQATT, SNEGSKA (reference sequence). V was pared by 3 bases and J by 1 base, with 10 bases between. The CDR3 loop spans 14 amino acids. DNA of the CDR3: TGCAGTGCTAGTGTAAGCGGTTCCTACAATGAGCAGTTCTTC. Translating it yields CSASVSGSYNEQFF.

This clonotype was counted ten times or more. The chain is built from TRBV2 and TRBJ1-1, with 8 bases aligning to TRBD1. Germline V lookup: CDR1 SNHLY, CDR2 FYNNEI. After removal of 6 bases from V and 0 bases from J, the junction contained 3 bases not matched to a gene. The CDR3 extends over 14 amino acids. Written as DNA, the CDR3 is TGTGCCAGCAGGGGGGGACAGGTGAACACTGAAGCTTTCTTT. It encodes CASRGGQVNTEAFF.

This clonotype was found many times. V and J are TRBV3-1 and TRBJ1-4; tentative D call: TRBD1 (5 bases). The CDR3 runs 14 residues. Germline V gene lookup returns CDR1 LGHDT and CDR2 YNNKEL (reference sequence). V was pared by 2 bases and J by 8 bases, with 12 bases between. The CDR3 protein is CASSQKGNGEKLFF. For the CDR3, the DNA is TGTGCCAGCAGCCAAAAGGGGAATGGGGAAAAACTGTTTTTT.

This clonotype has ten or more counts. V and J are TRBV10-2 and TRBJ2-5; 8 bases match TRBD2. Germline values: CDR1 WSHSY, CDR2 SAAADI. The CDR3 sequence is 16 residues long. Trimming took 4 bases from V and 3 from J; bases not matched to a gene: 10. The CDR3 loop reads CASSGPGGSKKETQYF. For the CDR3, the DNA is TGCGCCAGCAGTGGACCGGGGGGGTCAAAAAAAGAGACCCAGTACTTC.

This clonotype was detected a few times. The chain recombines TRBV7-2 with TRBJ2-1, with 12 bases aligning to TRBD2. Trimming took 5 bases from V and 5 from J; bases not matched to a gene: 10. Germline CDR1 and CDR2: SGHTA and FQGNSA. CDR3 size: 17 residues. The CDR3, as DNA: TGTGCCAGCAGCCAGAGTGCGACTAGCGGGAGCGACAATGAGCAGTTCTTC. Encoded protein: CASSQSATSGSDNEQFF.

V usage is TRBV28 and J usage is TRBJ1-3; D ambiguous. This CDR3 has 13 amino acids. Between the trimmed V and J ends, which lost 8 bases and 0 bases, there was a span of 8 bases. CDR1 is MDHEN, CDR2 SYDVKM, per germline. The CDR3, as DNA: TGTGCCAGCTACCTGGGCTCTGGAAACACCATATATTTT. Its translation: CASYLGSGNTIYF.

This clonotype was recorded a few times. The V gene is TRBV5-5, the J gene TRBJ2-5, with unresolved D. The CDR3 runs 14 residues. The V gene's germline CDR1 is SGHKS and CDR2 YYEKEE (reference sequence). V was trimmed by 4 bases and J by 4 bases, leaving 14 bases between them. CDR3 nucleotides: TGTGCCAGCAGCGCTCACCCTGCGTCAGAGACCCAGTACTTC. It encodes CASSAHPASETQYF.

This clonotype appeared many times. The chain combines TRBV28 with TRBJ2-7; no firm D call. V shed 4 bases and J shed 2 bases, with 18 bases lying between them. The CDR3 sequence is 16 residues long. CDR1 is MDHEN, CDR2 SYDVKM, per germline. CDR3 coding DNA: TGTGCCAGCAGTTCAATTCGGACGTCGGCCACCTACGAGCAGTACTTC. Encoded protein: CASSSIRTSATYEQYF.

This clonotype was counted many times. V usage is TRBV2 and J usage is TRBJ1-2; no reliable D call. The CDR3 is 16 amino acids. V lost 4 bases and J 2 bases, leaving 17 bases between the germline ends. The germline gives CDR1 SNHLY, CDR2 FYNNEI. Written as DNA, the CDR3 is TGTGCCAGCAGTGTAGGAGCGGACCGAGCCAACTATGGCTACACCTTC. It codes for CASSVGADRANYGYTF.

Ten or more counts support this clonotype. Here the CDR3 reads CASSLTTKETQYF. DNA for the CDR3: TGTGCCAGCAGCTTAACTACGAAGGAGACCCAGTACTTC. The chain joins TRBV11-2 to TRBJ2-5; D gene ambiguous. CDR1 and CDR2 from the germline V gene are SGHAT and FQNNGV. Trimming removed 2 bases at V and 5 bases at J, with 9 bases between. The CDR3 runs to 13 residues.

V is TRBV4-1 and J is TRBJ2-1; 8 bases map to TRBD2. This CDR3 is built from 16 residues. Germline lookup yields CDR1 MGHRA and CDR2 YSYEKL. Unmatched junction bases numbered 9, after V lost 1 base and J lost 7 bases. The CDR3 DNA follows: TGCGCCAGCAGCCAAGCCTTCGGGACTAGATTAAATGAGCAGTTCTTC. Translating it yields CASSQAFGTRLNEQFF.